These 8 T cell receptor beta chains originate from one sample sequenced in a study of blood T cell repertoires in COVID-19. Produced via immunoSEQ multiplex PCR; TCRdb's table is partial and in-frame only. Here the sample spans roughly 150,000 clones, approximately 81% being singletons. The sequenced sample consisted of PBMCs or T cells enriched from blood (not recorded which). Receptors originate from a woman aged 40 to 50 with acute COVID-19.

The chain links TRBV7-3 to TRBJ1-1; D gene unclear. The CDR3 covers 14 residues. V gave up 4 bases and J gave up 1 base, with 10 bases separating them. CDR1 and CDR2 (germline): SGHTA, FQGTGA. The CDR3 region is CASSSFPGNTEAFF. CDR3 nucleotides: TGTGCCAGCAGCTCGTTCCCCGGGAACACTGAAGCTTTCTTT.

The J gene is TRBJ1-4, the V gene TRBV19; 9 bases are shared with TRBD1. J gave up 4 bases and V 9 bases, and 3 bases lay outside the gene matches. Looked up from germline, CDR1 is LNHDA and CDR2 is SQIVND (reference sequence). This CDR3 spans 13 amino acids. The chain's CDR3 is CASLDRGNEKLFF. DNA for the CDR3: TGTGCCAGCCTGGACAGGGGTAATGAAAAACTGTTTTTT.

The chain joins TRBV18 to TRBJ2-6; possible D gene TRBD2, 5 bases. The CDR3 has 17 residues. Trimming removed 2 bases at V and 0 bases at J, with 11 bases between. The germline V gene encodes CDR1 KGHSH and CDR2 LQKENI. The CDR3 nucleotides are TGTGCCAGCTCACCATTGTCCGGGGACTCTGGGGCCAACGTCCTGACTTTC. This sequence encodes CASSPLSGDSGANVLTF.

The V and J genes are TRBV5-1 and TRBJ2-6; D may be TRBD1 (5 bases). Germline V lookup: CDR1 SGHRS, CDR2 YFSETQ. The CDR3 totals 15 residues. V lost 0 bases, J lost 2 bases, and 6 bases lay in between. The CDR3 DNA is TGCGCCAGCAGCTTGGGCAGGGCTGGGGCCAACGTCCTGACTTTC. This gives the protein CASSLGRAGANVLTF.

The chain couples TRBV19 to TRBJ1-1, with 8 nucleotides matching TRBD1. J was trimmed by 5 bases and V by 5 bases; bases with no gene match: 7. The germline gives CDR1 LNHDA, CDR2 SQIVND (reference sequence). The CDR3 has 14 residues. The DNA of the CDR3 is TGTGCCAGTAGTGACAGGGGAGGGCGGACTGAAGCTTTCTTT. Protein product: CASSDRGGRTEAFF.

V gene TRBV7-9 combines with J gene TRBJ2-3; 12 bases match TRBD2. Germline trimming cut 5 bases from V and 4 bases from J; bases unmatched to any gene: 13. Germline loops: CDR1 SEHNR, CDR2 FQNEAQ (reference sequence). This CDR3 region has 18 residues. In nucleotides, the CDR3 is TGTGCCAGCAGCCCCAGATCATGGACTAGCGGGAATGCAGATACGCAGTATTTT. Translated, it gives CASSPRSWTSGNADTQYF.

The V call is TRBV10-2, the J call TRBJ1-6; 9 nucleotides line up with TRBD1. CDR3 length: 15 amino acids. With V trimmed by 0 bases and J by 7 bases, 1 base remained unmatched. The germline CDR1 and CDR2 sequences are WSHSY and SAAADI. DNA for the CDR3: TGCGCCAGCAGTGAGTCGGGACAGGGAAATTCACCCCTCCACTTT. It translates to CASSESGQGNSPLHF.

This clone was recorded a few times. The V and J genes are TRBV6-4 and TRBJ2-1; 7 bases align to TRBD2. V lost 4 bases to trimming and J lost 6 bases; unmatched junction nucleotides: 3. CDR3 length: 13 residues. CDR1 MRHNA and CDR2 SNTAGT come from the germline V gene. CDR3 region: CASSAGTTNEQFF. CDR3 nucleotides: TGTGCCAGCAGTGCCGGGACTACCAATGAGCAGTTCTTC.